This T cell receptor (beta chain) was observed in a study of blood T cell repertoires in COVID-19. Looking at the study overall: The study drew acute and convalescent COVID-19 samples from the United States, Italy and Spain.

Libraries were prepared by immunoSEQ multiplex PCR; TCRdb keeps only in-frame clonotypes and omits some of them. The sample yields around 230,000 clones, more than 80% seen once. Trimming at V came to 3 bases and at J to 6 bases, leaving 4 bases not matched to a gene. This CDR3 is 13 amino acids long. Per germline, CDR1 MNHEY and CDR2 SMNVEV (reference sequence). The receptor was derived from a man aged 35 to 55 who had recovered from COVID-19. The material sequenced was PBMCs or T cells enriched from blood (not recorded which). The V call is TRBV27, the J call TRBJ1-2; 7 nucleotides line up with TRBD1. The CDR3 here is CASSFRGKNGYTF. In nucleotides, the CDR3 is TGTGCCAGCAGTTTCAGGGGGAAGAATGGCTACACCTTC.